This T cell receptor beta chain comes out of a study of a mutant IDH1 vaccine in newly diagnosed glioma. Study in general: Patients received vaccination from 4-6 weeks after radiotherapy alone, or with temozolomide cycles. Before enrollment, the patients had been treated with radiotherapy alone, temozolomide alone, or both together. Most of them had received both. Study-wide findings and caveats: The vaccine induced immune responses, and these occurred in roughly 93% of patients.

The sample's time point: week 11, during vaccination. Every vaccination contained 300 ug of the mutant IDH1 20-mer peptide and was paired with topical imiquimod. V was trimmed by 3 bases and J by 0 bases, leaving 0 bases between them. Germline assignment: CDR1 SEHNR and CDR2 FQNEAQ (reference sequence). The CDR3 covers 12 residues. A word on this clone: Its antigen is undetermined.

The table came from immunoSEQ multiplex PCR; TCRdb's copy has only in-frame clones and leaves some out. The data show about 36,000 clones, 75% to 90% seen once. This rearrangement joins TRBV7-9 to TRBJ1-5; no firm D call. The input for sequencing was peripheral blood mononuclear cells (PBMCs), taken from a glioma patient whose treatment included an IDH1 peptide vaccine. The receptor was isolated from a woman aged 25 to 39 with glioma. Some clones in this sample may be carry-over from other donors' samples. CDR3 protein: CASSFSNQPQHF. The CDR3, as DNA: TGTGCCAGCAGCTTTAGCAATCAGCCCCAGCATTTT.